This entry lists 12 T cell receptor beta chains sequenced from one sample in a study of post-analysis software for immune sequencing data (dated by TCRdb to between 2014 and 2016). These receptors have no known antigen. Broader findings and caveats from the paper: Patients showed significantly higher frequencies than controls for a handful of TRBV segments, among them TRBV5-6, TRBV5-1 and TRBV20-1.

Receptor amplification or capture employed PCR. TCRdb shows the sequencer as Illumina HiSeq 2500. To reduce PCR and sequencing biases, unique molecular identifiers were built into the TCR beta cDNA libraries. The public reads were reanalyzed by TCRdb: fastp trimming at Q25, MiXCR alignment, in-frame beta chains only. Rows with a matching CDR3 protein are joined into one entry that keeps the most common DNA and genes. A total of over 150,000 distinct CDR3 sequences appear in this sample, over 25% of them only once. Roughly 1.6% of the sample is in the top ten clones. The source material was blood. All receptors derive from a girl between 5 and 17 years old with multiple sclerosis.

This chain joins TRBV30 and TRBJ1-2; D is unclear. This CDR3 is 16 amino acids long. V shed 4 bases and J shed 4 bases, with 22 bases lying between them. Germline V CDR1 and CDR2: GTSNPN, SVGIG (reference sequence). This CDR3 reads CAWTTPWKQNLYGYTF. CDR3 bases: TGTGCCTGGACTACCCCATGGAAACAGAATCTCTATGGCTACACCTTC.

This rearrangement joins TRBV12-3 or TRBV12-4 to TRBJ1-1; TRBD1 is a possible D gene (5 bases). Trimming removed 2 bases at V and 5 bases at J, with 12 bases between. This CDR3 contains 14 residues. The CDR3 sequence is CASSLTPGGTEAFF. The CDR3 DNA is TGTGCCAGCAGTTTAACCCCCGGGGGGACTGAAGCTTTCTTT.

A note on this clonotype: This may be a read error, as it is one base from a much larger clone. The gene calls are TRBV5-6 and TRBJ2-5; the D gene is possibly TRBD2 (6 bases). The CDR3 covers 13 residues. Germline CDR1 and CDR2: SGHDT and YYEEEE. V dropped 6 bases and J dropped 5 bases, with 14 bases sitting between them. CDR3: CASNVEGRETQYF. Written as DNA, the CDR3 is TGTGCCAGCAACGTGGAGGGGCGGGAGACCCAGTACTTC. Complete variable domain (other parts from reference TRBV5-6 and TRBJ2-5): DAGVTQSPTHLIKTRGQQVTLRCSPKSGHDTVSWYQQALGQGPQFIFQYYEEEERQRGNFPDRFSGHQFPNYSSELNVNALLLGDSALYLCASNVEGRETQYFGPGTRLLVL.

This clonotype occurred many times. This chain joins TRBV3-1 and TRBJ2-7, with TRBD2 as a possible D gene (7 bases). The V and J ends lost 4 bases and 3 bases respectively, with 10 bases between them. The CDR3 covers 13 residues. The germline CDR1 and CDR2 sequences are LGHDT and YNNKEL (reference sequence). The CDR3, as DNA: TGTGCCAGCAGCCCGCGGGGGCTCTACGAGCAGTACTTC. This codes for CASSPRGLYEQYF.

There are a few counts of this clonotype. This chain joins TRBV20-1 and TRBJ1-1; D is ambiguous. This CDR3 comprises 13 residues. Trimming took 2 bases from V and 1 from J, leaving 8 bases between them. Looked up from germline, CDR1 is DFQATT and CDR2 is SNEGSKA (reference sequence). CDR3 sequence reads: CSARHRRNTEAFF. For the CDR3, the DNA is TGCAGTGCTAGACACAGAAGGAACACTGAAGCTTTCTTT.

In DNA, the CDR3 is TGTGCCAGCAGTACTGACAGTCTCTTTCTCTACGAGCAGTACTTC. Translated, it gives CASSTDSLFLYEQYF. The chain carries TRBV5-6 and TRBJ2-7, with D possibly being TRBD1 (5 bases). V shed 5 bases and J shed 3 bases, with 18 bases lying between them. The CDR3 totals 15 residues. Germline V gene lookup returns CDR1 SGHDT and CDR2 YYEEEE.

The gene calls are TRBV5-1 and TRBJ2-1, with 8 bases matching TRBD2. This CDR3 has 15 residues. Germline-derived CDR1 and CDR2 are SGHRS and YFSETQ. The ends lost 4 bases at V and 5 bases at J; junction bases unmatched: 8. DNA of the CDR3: TGCGCCAGCAGCCTCGCTAGCGGGCTCCACAATGAGCAGTTCTTC. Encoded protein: CASSLASGLHNEQFF.

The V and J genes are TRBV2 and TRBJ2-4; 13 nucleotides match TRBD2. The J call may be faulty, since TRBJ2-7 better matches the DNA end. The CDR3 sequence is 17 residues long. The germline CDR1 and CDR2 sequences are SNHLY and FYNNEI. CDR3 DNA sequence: TGTGCCAGTAGCGGACTAGCGGGAGACGGGCGTGGATACGAGCAGTACTTC. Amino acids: CASSGLAGDGRGYEQYF.

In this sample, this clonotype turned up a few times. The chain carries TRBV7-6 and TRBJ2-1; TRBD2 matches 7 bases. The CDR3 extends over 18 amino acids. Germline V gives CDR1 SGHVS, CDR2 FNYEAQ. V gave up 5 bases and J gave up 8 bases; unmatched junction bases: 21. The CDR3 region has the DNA TGTGCCAGCAGCGACCCGAGGGGCACGAGGCGGGAGAGCGATGAGCAGTTCTTC. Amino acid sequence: CASSDPRGTRRESDEQFF.

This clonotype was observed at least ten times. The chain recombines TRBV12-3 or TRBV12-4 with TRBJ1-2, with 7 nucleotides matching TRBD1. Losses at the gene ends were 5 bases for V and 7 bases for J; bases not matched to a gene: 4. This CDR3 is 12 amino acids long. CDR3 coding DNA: TGTGCCAGCAGTATCCGACAGGGTGGCTACACCTTC. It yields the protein CASSIRQGGYTF.

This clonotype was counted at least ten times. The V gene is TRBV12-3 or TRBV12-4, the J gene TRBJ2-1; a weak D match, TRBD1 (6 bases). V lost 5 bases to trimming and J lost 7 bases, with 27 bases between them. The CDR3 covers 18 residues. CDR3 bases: TGTGCCAGCAGTCCCTTTCGAGTATTGGGGGAGAGGGGGAATGAGCAGTTCTTC. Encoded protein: CASSPFRVLGERGNEQFF.

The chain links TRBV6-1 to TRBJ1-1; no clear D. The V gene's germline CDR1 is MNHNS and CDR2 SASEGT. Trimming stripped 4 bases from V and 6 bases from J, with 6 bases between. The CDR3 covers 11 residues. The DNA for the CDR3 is TGTGCCAGCAGTGTCGAGGCTGAAGCTTTCTTT. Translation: CASSVEAEAFF.